This T cell receptor beta chain comes out of a study of Ad26.COV2.S vaccination and SARS-CoV-2 variants. Study-level background: Ad26.COV2.S shots went into the muscle once or twice, 56 days apart.

Per the germline V gene, CDR1 is MGHRA and CDR2 is YSYEKL. The CDR3 is 18 amino acids. Trimming pared 3 bases from V and 0 bases from J, leaving 17 bases between. As to this clone: The target antigen is unknown.

Treatment described: roughly 20 received Ad26.COV2.S at low or high dose, single or two shots; about 5 received placebo; per-sample allocation not given. Sampling happened 63 days after the first vaccine or placebo injection. Sequencing used immunoSEQ multiplex PCR; TCRdb keeps in-frame clones, though not all of them. This table holds about 410,000 clones, approximately 92% found once. Study-level points and caveats: Researchers reported similar non-spike TCR breadth in vaccine and placebo recipients. Placebo recipients showed lower spike-specific TCR breadth than vaccinees.

The chain has TRBV4-1 and TRBJ1-4; possible D gene TRBD1, 5 bases. This receptor was identified in a person between 18 and 65 years old who received the Ad26.COV2.S COVID-19 vaccine or a placebo. The specimen comprised peripheral blood, sampled in a trial of Ad26.COV2.S vaccine versus placebo. This CDR3 is CASSQPGRKFSTNEKLFF. The CDR3 nucleotides read TGCGCCAGCAGCCAGCCGGGACGGAAGTTTTCAACTAATGAAAAACTGTTTTTT.